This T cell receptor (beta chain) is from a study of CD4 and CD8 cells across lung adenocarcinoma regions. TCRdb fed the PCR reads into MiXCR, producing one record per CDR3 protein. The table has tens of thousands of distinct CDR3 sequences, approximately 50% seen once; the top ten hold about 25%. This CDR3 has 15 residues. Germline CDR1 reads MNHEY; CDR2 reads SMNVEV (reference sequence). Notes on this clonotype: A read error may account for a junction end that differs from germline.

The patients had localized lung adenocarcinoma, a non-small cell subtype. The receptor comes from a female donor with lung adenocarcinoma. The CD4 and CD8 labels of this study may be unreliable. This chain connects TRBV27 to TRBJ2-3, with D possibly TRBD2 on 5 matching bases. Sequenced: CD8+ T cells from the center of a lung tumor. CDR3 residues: CASSTRGSDQETQYF. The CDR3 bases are TGTGCCAGCAGTACCCGGGGTAGCGACCAAGAGACGCAGTATTTC.